The 5 T cell receptor beta chains below were found in one sample sequenced in a study of cytomegalovirus exposure and HLA in healthy donors (dated by TCRdb to about 2017). The library was built by means of the immunoSEQ multiplex PCR assay. For the multiplex PCR, a mixture combining 60 forward primers for TCR Vbeta segments and 13 reverse primers for TCR Jbeta segments was used. The table was pulled from immuneACCESS by TCRdb, which kept in-frame rearrangements only. Such tables lose some clones; where checked, under half of the loss comes from unresolved V genes, and the rest has no known cause. The sample table records 150,000 to 200,000 clones; about 80% of these occur just once. Together, the top ten hold approximately 2% of the sample. Material for sequencing was PBMCs. These receptors were taken from a woman aged 30 to 39 in good health and CMV-seronegative.

This clone was counted only a few times. V gene TRBV9 combines with J gene TRBJ2-2; no reliable D call. Trimming stripped 0 bases from V and 1 base from J, with 13 bases between. Germline V gene data show CDR1 as SGDLS and CDR2 as YYNGEE. The CDR3 is 17 residues long. DNA for the CDR3: TGTGCCAGCAGCGTAGCTACTCAGGAAGGGAACACCGGGGAGCTGTTTTTT. This gives the protein CASSVATQEGNTGELFF.

The gene calls are TRBV27 and TRBJ2-6; the match to TRBD2 covers 7 bases. The CDR3 runs 18 residues. Germline trimming cut 10 bases from V and 0 bases from J; bases unmatched to any gene: 15. Germline V gene lookup returns CDR1 MNHEY and CDR2 SMNVEV (reference sequence). CDR3 loop: CATTPRGRDYSGANVLTF. DNA for the CDR3: TGTGCCACCACGCCCCGGGGCAGGGACTACTCTGGGGCCAACGTCCTGACTTTC.

The CDR3 DNA follows: TGTGCCAGCAGCTTCGCCGTCGGGGGACAGGGGGATGGCTACACCTTC. As protein: CASSFAVGGQGDGYTF. The chain couples TRBV7-2 to TRBJ1-2; 11 bases agree with TRBD1. The CDR3 is made up of 16 amino acids. The trim removed 3 bases at V and 6 bases at J, leaving 9 bases unmatched. CDR1 and CDR2 from the germline V gene are SGHTA and FQGNSA.

The chain employs TRBV28 and TRBJ1-1, with D perhaps TRBD1 (6 bases). The ends were cut back, 10 bases at V and 7 bases at J, with 22 bases in the middle. Per the germline V gene, CDR1 is MDHEN and CDR2 is SYDVKM. The CDR3 contains 14 residues. The CDR3 loop reads CATISLYGGVEAFF. The CDR3 nucleotides are TGTGCCACCATATCGTTGTATGGGGGCGTTGAAGCTTTCTTT.

As regards this clone: A junction end diverges from the germline sequence, so it may reflect a read error. V is TRBV30 and J is TRBJ2-4, with a possible D match to TRBD1 (7 bases). The CDR3 is made up of 20 amino acids. CDR1 is GTSNPN, CDR2 SVGIG, per germline (reference sequence). CDR3 region: CAWSVEGARRGALAKNSQYF. In DNA, the CDR3 is TGTGCCTGGAGTGTAGAGGGGGCGAGGAGGGGAGCCTTAGCCAAAAACAGTCAGTACTTC.